These T cell receptor beta chains were read from a single sample in a study of T cell clonotyping in hematopoietic cell transplantation. The data were produced by immunoSEQ multiplex PCR, yet TCRdb's version contains in-frame clones alone and is incomplete. The table shows tens of thousands of clones, with under 85% occurring only once. This sample comprised peripheral blood mononuclear cells, obtained before stem cell transplant. These receptors all stem from a man over 45 with myelodysplastic syndrome. Some clones in this sample may be carry-over from other donors' samples. Each CDR3 is given with its conserved first and last residue. D genes are given only for firm matches. Rows may omit the clone size; those that give it use once, few, many or a size class.

d_call: NA; j_call: TRBJ2-1; clone_size: few; v_call: TRBV7-2; cdr3_nt: TGTGCCAGCAGTCCAATGGCAAGCGGGCAGTTCTTC; cdr3_aa: CASSPMASGQFF
d_call: NA; j_call: TRBJ2-4; clone_size: few; v_call: TRBV30; cdr3_nt: TGTGCCTGGAGTGTTGGGGGAGGAGACATTCAGTACTTC; cdr3_aa: CAWSVGGGDIQYF
d_call: NA; j_call: TRBJ2-2; clone_size: NA; v_call: TRBV25-1; cdr3_nt: TGTGCCAGCACCCGGGGGAACACCGGGGAGCTGTTTTTT; cdr3_aa: CASTRGNTGELFF
d_call: NA; j_call: TRBJ2-6; clone_size: NA; v_call: TRBV30; cdr3_nt: TGTGCCTGGAAGCGCCTAGCGGGGGCCAACGTCCTGACTTTC; cdr3_aa: CAWKRLAGANVLTF
d_call: NA; j_call: TRBJ1-5; clone_size: NA; v_call: TRBV30; cdr3_nt: TGTGCCTGGGGGCCGCAGGGGAATCAGCCCCAGCATTTT; cdr3_aa: CAWGPQGNQPQHF
d_call: NA; j_call: TRBJ2-2; clone_size: few; v_call: TRBV7-3; cdr3_nt: TGTGCCAGCAGCTTAACGAGAAACACCGGGGAGCTGTTTTTT; cdr3_aa: CASSLTRNTGELFF
d_call: NA; j_call: TRBJ2-3; clone_size: NA; v_call: TRBV2; cdr3_nt: TGTGCCAGCAGTGTGTCCAGCGTGGCAGATACGCAGTATTTT; cdr3_aa: CASSVSSVADTQYF
d_call: TRBD1; j_call: TRBJ1-2; clone_size: NA; v_call: TRBV28; cdr3_nt: TGTGCCAGCCAATCCGGGACAGGGTACTATGGCTACACCTTC; cdr3_aa: CASQSGTGYYGYTF
d_call: NA; j_call: TRBJ2-4; clone_size: NA; v_call: TRBV28; cdr3_nt: TGTGCCAGCAGGCTCAGAGTAGGGAGCATTCAGTACTTC; cdr3_aa: CASRLRVGSIQYF
d_call: NA; j_call: TRBJ1-2; clone_size: NA; v_call: TRBV5-1; cdr3_nt: TGCGCCAGCAGCTTGGGTGGCAGGGTAGACTATGGCTACACCTTC; cdr3_aa: CASSLGGRVDYGYTF
d_call: NA; j_call: TRBJ2-1; clone_size: NA; v_call: TRBV5-1; cdr3_nt: TGCGCCAGTCGCCGAACAGGGAACCCCTACAATGAGCAGTTCTTC; cdr3_aa: CASRRTGNPYNEQFF
d_call: NA; j_call: TRBJ1-5; clone_size: few; v_call: TRBV28; cdr3_nt: TGTGCCAGCAGCCTCCGGGACAACAATCAGCCCCAGCATTTT; cdr3_aa: CASSLRDNNQPQHF
d_call: TRBD1; j_call: TRBJ1-5; clone_size: few; v_call: TRBV28; cdr3_nt: TGTGCCAGCAGTAGACAGGGGGCGCTCAATCAGCCCCAGCATTTT; cdr3_aa: CASSRQGALNQPQHF
d_call: NA; j_call: TRBJ2-7; clone_size: NA; v_call: TRBV27; cdr3_nt: TGTGCCAGCAGTTTAAGCGGCAGGGACTACGAGCAGTACTTC; cdr3_aa: CASSLSGRDYEQYF
d_call: NA; j_call: TRBJ2-7; clone_size: NA; v_call: TRBV30; cdr3_nt: TGTGCCTGGAGTGGGAGTCCATACGAGCAGTACTTC; cdr3_aa: CAWSGSPYEQYF
d_call: NA; j_call: TRBJ2-2; clone_size: NA; v_call: TRBV5-1; cdr3_nt: TGCGCCAGCAGCTTGGCCGCGGGCGGACCGGGGGAGCTGTTTTTT; cdr3_aa: CASSLAAGGPGELFF
d_call: NA; j_call: TRBJ2-7; clone_size: NA; v_call: TRBV14; cdr3_nt: TGTGCCAGCAGCCAAGTGGGCCCCTACGAGCAGTACTTC; cdr3_aa: CASSQVGPYEQYF
d_call: NA; j_call: TRBJ1-2; clone_size: NA; v_call: TRBV5-1; cdr3_nt: TGCGCCAGCAGCTTGGCCAGGGATGGCTACACCTTC; cdr3_aa: CASSLARDGYTF
d_call: NA; j_call: TRBJ2-5; clone_size: NA; v_call: TRBV11-1; cdr3_nt: TGTGCCAGCAGCCCTAGCCCGACGGAGACCCAGTACTTC; cdr3_aa: CASSPSPTETQYF
d_call: TRBD1; j_call: TRBJ1-5; clone_size: few; v_call: TRBV4-3; cdr3_nt: TGCGCCAGCAGCCATCGGACAGGGTTCAATCAGCCCCAGCATTTT; cdr3_aa: CASSHRTGFNQPQHF
d_call: TRBD1; j_call: TRBJ2-7; clone_size: NA; v_call: TRBV6-5; cdr3_nt: TGTGCCAGCAGGTCCGGGACAGGGACCTACGAGCAGTACTTC; cdr3_aa: CASRSGTGTYEQYF
d_call: TRBD2; j_call: TRBJ2-3; clone_size: NA; v_call: TRBV9; cdr3_nt: TGTGCCAGCAGCCCCCCCGGGACTAGCGGCACAGATACGCAGTATTTT; cdr3_aa: CASSPPGTSGTDTQYF
d_call: TRBD2; j_call: TRBJ2-2; clone_size: NA; v_call: TRBV4-3; cdr3_nt: TGCGCCAGCAGCCAAGGGGCCCTAGCGGGGAACACCGGGGAGCTGTTTTTT; cdr3_aa: CASSQGALAGNTGELFF
d_call: NA; j_call: TRBJ2-3; clone_size: NA; v_call: TRBV11-1; cdr3_nt: TGTGCCAGCAGCTTCTACGACAGCCCCACAGATACGCAGTATTTT; cdr3_aa: CASSFYDSPTDTQYF
d_call: NA; j_call: TRBJ1-5; clone_size: NA; v_call: TRBV19; cdr3_nt: TGTGCCAGTAGTGTCCGGGACCTCAATCAGCCCCAGCATTTT; cdr3_aa: CASSVRDLNQPQHF
d_call: NA; j_call: TRBJ2-2; clone_size: NA; v_call: TRBV7-2; cdr3_nt: TGTGCCAGCGTCCTTGGCGGGTATACCGGGGAGCTGTTTTTT; cdr3_aa: CASVLGGYTGELFF
d_call: TRBD1; j_call: TRBJ1-2; clone_size: NA; v_call: TRBV28; cdr3_nt: TGTGCCAGCAGATTGACAGGGCTTGGCTACACCTTC; cdr3_aa: CASRLTGLGYTF
d_call: NA; j_call: TRBJ1-5; clone_size: NA; v_call: TRBV28; cdr3_nt: TGTGCCAGCAGGCCCCCGGGGGGGCAAGGAAGCAATCAGCCCCAGCATTTT; cdr3_aa: CASRPPGGQGSNQPQHF
d_call: TRBD1; j_call: TRBJ1-2; clone_size: NA; v_call: TRBV6-5; cdr3_nt: TGTGCCAGCACTCAATCAGGGGGACGTGGCTACACCTTC; cdr3_aa: CASTQSGGRGYTF
d_call: TRBD1; j_call: TRBJ2-7; clone_size: few; v_call: TRBV5-6; cdr3_nt: TGTGCCAGCAGCTTTCGGGCCGGGACAGGGATCGACGAGCAGTACTTC; cdr3_aa: CASSFRAGTGIDEQYF
d_call: NA; j_call: TRBJ2-7; clone_size: few; v_call: TRBV11-3; cdr3_nt: TGTGCCAGCAGCTTAAGGTCCCTAGATGGCGAGCAGTACTTC; cdr3_aa: CASSLRSLDGEQYF
d_call: NA; j_call: TRBJ2-7; clone_size: once; v_call: TRBV25-1; cdr3_nt: TGTGCCAGCTCCTTCTCGCGGGAGCAGTACTTC; cdr3_aa: CASSFSREQYF
d_call: NA; j_call: TRBJ1-1; clone_size: NA; v_call: TRBV2; cdr3_nt: TGTGCCAGCAGCCTTGGGGTGGTGAACACTGAAGCTTTCTTT; cdr3_aa: CASSLGVVNTEAFF
d_call: NA; j_call: TRBJ1-1; clone_size: NA; v_call: TRBV30; cdr3_nt: TGTGCCTGGACAGACAGGTTCACTGAAGCTTTCTTT; cdr3_aa: CAWTDRFTEAFF
d_call: TRBD1; j_call: TRBJ1-2; clone_size: once; v_call: TRBV29-1; cdr3_nt: TGCAGCGTCGAAACCGGGACAGGGGGCGGCTACACCTTC; cdr3_aa: CSVETGTGGGYTF
d_call: NA; j_call: TRBJ1-5; clone_size: NA; v_call: TRBV6-6; cdr3_nt: TGTGCCAGCAGTTACTCAGAGTATAGCAATCAGCCCCAGCATTTT; cdr3_aa: CASSYSEYSNQPQHF
d_call: NA; j_call: TRBJ1-2; clone_size: NA; v_call: TRBV6-1; cdr3_nt: TGTGCCAGCAGTTCATTACGGGCGGGAAGAGATGGCTACACCTTC; cdr3_aa: CASSSLRAGRDGYTF
d_call: NA; j_call: TRBJ2-3; clone_size: NA; v_call: TRBV25-1; cdr3_nt: TGTGCCAGCAGAAATGGGGATACGCAGTATTTT; cdr3_aa: CASRNGDTQYF
d_call: TRBD2; j_call: TRBJ2-7; clone_size: NA; v_call: TRBV28; cdr3_nt: TGTGCCAGCAGTTTATTGGGAGGGGTAAGGGCGGGGTCCTACGAGCAGTACTTC; cdr3_aa: CASSLLGGVRAGSYEQYF
d_call: NA; j_call: TRBJ2-3; clone_size: NA; v_call: TRBV4-1; cdr3_nt: TGCGCCAGCAGCCAAGAAGGCTTCACAGATACGCAGTATTTT; cdr3_aa: CASSQEGFTDTQYF
d_call: NA; j_call: TRBJ1-2; clone_size: NA; v_call: TRBV7-8; cdr3_nt: TGTGCCAGCAGCTTAGCGAGTCCGAGACAGGCAAACTATGGCTACACCTTC; cdr3_aa: CASSLASPRQANYGYTF
d_call: NA; j_call: TRBJ1-2; clone_size: NA; v_call: TRBV29-1; cdr3_nt: TGCAGCGGTGCCAAGGGGCGGGCAGGGACCGACTACACCTTC; cdr3_aa: CSGAKGRAGTDYTF
d_call: NA; j_call: TRBJ1-2; clone_size: NA; v_call: TRBV7-9; cdr3_nt: TGTGCCAGCAGACAGGACGGTTTGGCTATCGGCTACACCTTC; cdr3_aa: CASRQDGLAIGYTF
d_call: NA; j_call: TRBJ1-5; clone_size: NA; v_call: TRBV29-1; cdr3_nt: TGCAGCGTTGCCGAGGGAACAGCAGGGCAGCCCCAGCATTTT; cdr3_aa: CSVAEGTAGQPQHF
d_call: NA; j_call: TRBJ2-3; clone_size: few; v_call: TRBV27; cdr3_nt: TGTGCCAGCACCTATAGGACTGGCGCGCAGTATTTT; cdr3_aa: CASTYRTGAQYF